Here is one TCR beta chain with its context. The antigen is not known. This CDR3 has 15 amino acids. Trimming took 7 bases from V and 5 from J, leaving 23 bases between them. The germline V gene encodes CDR1 SQVTM and CDR2 ANQGSEA. This entry comes from a study of T-cell memory formation after mild COVID-19. Study-wide results and caveats: Shrinking CD4+ clones were chiefly CM and EM; CD8+ ones were chiefly EMRA. Second-wave clones that peaked on day 37 lacked confirmed SARS-CoV-2 specificity.

Researchers used 5'RACE with constant-segment primers to make TCR alpha and TCR beta cDNA libraries that carry sample barcodes and UMIs. TCRdb reprocessed the 5' RACE reads via MiXCR and lists one record per CDR3 protein. Of fewer than 450,000 distinct CDR3 sequences in the sample, approximately 24% were seen once. This sequence was found in an adult woman who had mild COVID-19 (a few samples of this study predate the infection). Cell type and time point are not known. The rearrangement joins TRBV29-1 to TRBJ1-2, with a tentative D call TRBD1 (5 bases). The sequenced material came from PBMCs or a T cell subset sorted from them (not recorded which). CDR3 region: CSASGPRNEGYGYTF. The DNA of the CDR3 is TGCAGCGCCTCGGGCCCCAGGAATGAGGGGTATGGCTACACCTTC.